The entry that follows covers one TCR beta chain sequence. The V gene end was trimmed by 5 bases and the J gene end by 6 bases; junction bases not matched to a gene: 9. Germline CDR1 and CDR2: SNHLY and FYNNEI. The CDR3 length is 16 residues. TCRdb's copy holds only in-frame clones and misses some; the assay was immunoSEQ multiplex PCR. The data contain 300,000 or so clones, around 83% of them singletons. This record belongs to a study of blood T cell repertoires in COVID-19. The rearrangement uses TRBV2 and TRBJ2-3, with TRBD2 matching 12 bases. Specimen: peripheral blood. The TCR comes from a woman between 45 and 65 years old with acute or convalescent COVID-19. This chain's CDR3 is CASSPGLAGPQDTQYF. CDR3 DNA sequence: TGTGCCAGCAGTCCTGGACTAGCGGGGCCACAGGATACGCAGTATTTT. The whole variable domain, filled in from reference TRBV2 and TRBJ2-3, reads EPEVTQTPSHQVTQMGQEVILRCVPISNHLYFYWYRQILGQKVEFLVSFYNNEISEKSEIFDDQFSVERPDGSNFTLKIRSTKLEDSAMYFCASSPGLAGPQDTQYFGPGTRLTVL.